Reported below is one T cell receptor beta chain. Its antigen is currently unknown. Method: immunoSEQ multiplex PCR; TCRdb's copy keeps in-frame clones and lacks some. The table records around 50,000 clones, roughly 86% of them present only once. Germline loops: CDR1 SGHTA, CDR2 FQGNSA. The CDR3 spans 14 residues. V shed 5 bases and J shed 4 bases, with 14 bases lying between them. This record belongs to a study of T cell responses to AZD1222 COVID-19 vaccine. Study-level background: Recipients boosted at about 4 weeks or about 12 weeks are pooled. Study-wide results and limits: Spike-specific TCR repertoires showed rising breadth and depth after two AZD1222 doses. Only a handful of individuals given AZD1222 were seropositive at baseline.

The sequences come from peripheral blood, collected on day 0 of AZD1222 vaccination. The source of this sequence is an adult in good health. The chain is built from TRBV7-2 and TRBJ2-5; D possibly matches TRBD1 or TRBD2 (6 bases each). The CDR3, as DNA: TGTGCCAGCAGCCTGACTAGGGGGGCAGAGACCCAGTACTTC. Amino acid sequence: CASSLTRGAETQYF.